The T cell receptor beta chain under discussion was sequenced for a study of beta chain features in type 1 diabetes. Study-wide results and limits: Whether HLA type influences TCRB rearrangement remained unresolved here.

Points on this clone: What it recognizes is unknown.

Sequencing targeted expressed TCRB transcripts, as all isolated RNA had been reverse transcribed. Assay used: immunoSEQ multiplex PCR; TCRdb lists only in-frame clones, some missing. The sample records under 900,000 clones, 17% being singletons. The CDR3 loop spans 14 amino acids. Looked up from germline, CDR1 is MNHEY and CDR2 is SVGAGI. The junction had 7 bases not matched to a gene; V was cut back by 5 bases and J by 5 bases. The material sequenced was naive CD4+ T cells from blood. This sequence was found in a woman younger than 30 in good health. V is TRBV6-5 and J is TRBJ2-7; 9 nucleotides agree with TRBD1. CDR3 loop: CASSTRDRAHEQYF. The CDR3 DNA reads TGTGCCAGCAGTACCCGGGACAGGGCCCACGAGCAGTACTTC.